What follows is one TCR beta chain and its context. Under the authors' procedure: Cell counts per sample came from amplifying reference gene primers. Repertoires were generated with immunoSEQ multiplex PCR, while TCRdb's copy carries only in-frame clones and drops some. That table furnishes V, J and clone size, whereas the DNA furnished D and trimming. This table holds 45,000 to 65,000 clones, roughly 90% found once. The data are from a study of blood T cell repertoires in COVID-19. This CDR3 is 11 amino acids long. V was clipped by 7 bases and J by 7 bases, with 9 bases between them. CDR1 and CDR2 from the germline V gene are SGHRS and YFSETQ.

Source material: peripheral blood. The rearrangement joins TRBV5-1 to TRBJ1-5; D is perhaps TRBD1 (6 bases). This TCR derives from a human donor with acute or convalescent COVID-19. The donor label of this sample is uncertain. The CDR3 reads CASLQGQPQHF. DNA of the CDR3: TGCGCCAGCCTTCAGGGGCAGCCCCAGCATTTT.